This is a list of T cell receptor beta chains from one sample in a study of blood T cell repertoires in COVID-19. Sequenced by immunoSEQ multiplex PCR; TCRdb stores in-frame clones only, minus some. The table has about 160,000 clones, around 82% seen once. Sequences were obtained from peripheral blood. The receptors stem from a woman aged 40 to 50 with COVID-19, enrolled during active disease. Each CDR3 is given without its conserved first and last residue. The order of the fields is CDR3 protein, J gene, V gene.

ASSYSRAFRQPPLH | TRBJ1-6 | TRBV6-5
ASSPLILQGADTQY | TRBJ2-3 | TRBV18
AWGPGQRFFDEQF | TRBJ2-1 | TRBV30
ASSPRTSGSSTDTQY | TRBJ2-3 | TRBV4-2
ASSLGYRGGTEAF | TRBJ1-1 | TRBV5-5
AISGGDEQY | TRBJ2-7 | TRBV10-3
ATSSIVELRPQH | TRBJ1-5 | TRBV15
SVVRGTYNEQF | TRBJ2-1 | TRBV29-1
ASRDQGSGELF | TRBJ2-2 | TRBV3-1/TRBV3-2
ASSLDASGRETQY | TRBJ2-5 | TRBV7-6
ASSQKRQGGNTIY | TRBJ1-3 | TRBV4-2
ASSQDNSGREQY | TRBJ2-7 | TRBV14
ASSDLTGFISNQPQH | TRBJ1-5 | TRBV10-2
ASSEPTGQETQY | TRBJ2-5 | TRBV6-1
ASSLNRQLGPGIQY | TRBJ2-4 | TRBV19
ASSPWAGPPNNEQF | TRBJ2-1 | TRBV7-2
ASAQGAYNEQF | TRBJ2-1 | TRBV28
ASSLIGGRGNYGYT | TRBJ1-2 | TRBV5-1